This record covers a single TCR beta chain. Its antigen is unknown. Amplified TCR beta CDR3 regions derived from RNA transcripts. The HTBI primer set served for first-round RT-PCR of the TCR CDR3. TCRdb independently ran MiXCR on the multiplex PCR reads; one entry per CDR3 protein. Of some 800,000 distinct CDR3 sequences in the sample, around 38% were seen once. Germline trimming cut 11 bases from V and 5 bases from J; bases unmatched to any gene: 18. The CDR3 is 15 residues long. Germline V gene data show CDR1 as LNHDA and CDR2 as SQIVND (reference sequence). The data are from a study of T cells in Graves' hyperthyroidism and ophthalmopathy. Study outcomes and limitations: From stable hyperthyroidism, ophthalmopathy was set apart by a 13 V-J model.

Graves' hyperthyroidism was deemed stable absent ophthalmopathy progression within 18 months. Researchers barred patients who had uncontrolled infection, other autoimmune disease, pregnancy or lactation. PBMCs came from 10 ml fresh peripheral blood. The source is a man younger than 30 with Graves' hyperthyroidism. This chain links TRBV19 with TRBJ2-7; the match to TRBD1 covers 7 bases. Material for sequencing was blood. This CDR3 is CAWSTDDRVGHEQYF. In DNA, the CDR3 is TGTGCCTGGAGTACCGACGACAGGGTTGGCCACGAGCAGTACTTC.